This record concerns one TCR beta chain sequence. No antigen is known for it. This entry is derived from a study of blood T cells in healthy people across ages. General study points: CMV status of donors was not determined, possibly confounding expanded clonotype changes.

A second PCR, run for roughly 7 to 12 cycles, used a sample-barcoded 5' primer plus a J-beta primer mix. In TCRdb, the 5' RACE reads were re-called with MiXCR into one record per CDR3 protein. Of about 1 million distinct CDR3 sequences in the sample, 45% were seen once. Isolation recovered at least 7 million PBMCs from every sample. The source of this sequence is a woman between 55 and 75 years old in good health. The sequenced sample was blood.

The CDR3 reads CSANPPSGRAGGNEQFF. The CDR3 coding sequence is TGCAGTGCTAATCCTCCTAGCGGGAGGGCCGGGGGCAATGAGCAGTTCTTC. This sequence joins TRBV20-1 and TRBJ2-1; 12 bases are a match to TRBD2. The J segment lost 6 bases and the V segment lost 4 bases, leaving 13 bases of the junction unmatched. CDR3 size: 17 residues. Germline lookup yields CDR1 DFQATT and CDR2 SNEGSKA (reference sequence).